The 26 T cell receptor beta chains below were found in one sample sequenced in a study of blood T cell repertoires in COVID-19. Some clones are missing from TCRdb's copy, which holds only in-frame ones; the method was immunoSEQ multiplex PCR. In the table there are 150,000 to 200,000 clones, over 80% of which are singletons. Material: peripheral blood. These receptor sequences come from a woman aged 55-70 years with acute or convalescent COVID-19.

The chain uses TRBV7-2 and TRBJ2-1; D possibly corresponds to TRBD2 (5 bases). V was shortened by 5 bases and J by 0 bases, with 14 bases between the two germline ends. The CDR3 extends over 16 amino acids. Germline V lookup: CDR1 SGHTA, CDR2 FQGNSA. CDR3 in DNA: TGTGCCAGCAGCCCCCGGCGGGTTAGCTCCTACAATGAGCAGTTCTTC. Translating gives CASSPRRVSSYNEQFF.

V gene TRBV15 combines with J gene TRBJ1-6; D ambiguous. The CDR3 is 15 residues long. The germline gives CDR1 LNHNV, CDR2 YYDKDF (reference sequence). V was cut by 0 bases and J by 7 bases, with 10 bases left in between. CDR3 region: CATSRDPGLNSPLHF. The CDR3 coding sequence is TGTGCCACCAGCAGAGACCCAGGATTAAATTCACCCCTCCACTTT.

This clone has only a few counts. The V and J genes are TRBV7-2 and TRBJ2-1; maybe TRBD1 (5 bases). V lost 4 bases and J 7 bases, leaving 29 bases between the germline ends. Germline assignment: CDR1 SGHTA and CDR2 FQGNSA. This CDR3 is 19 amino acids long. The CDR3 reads CASSYRPGSQGTHGNEQFF. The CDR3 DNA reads TGTGCCAGCAGCTACCGACCAGGATCGCAGGGAACCCACGGGAATGAGCAGTTCTTC. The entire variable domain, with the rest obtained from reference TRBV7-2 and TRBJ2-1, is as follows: GAGVSQSPSNKVTEKGKDVELRCDPISGHTALYWYRQSLGQGLEFLIYFQGNSAPDKSGLPSDRFSAERTGGSVSTLTIQRTQQEDSAVYLCASSYRPGSQGTHGNEQFFGPGTRLTVL.

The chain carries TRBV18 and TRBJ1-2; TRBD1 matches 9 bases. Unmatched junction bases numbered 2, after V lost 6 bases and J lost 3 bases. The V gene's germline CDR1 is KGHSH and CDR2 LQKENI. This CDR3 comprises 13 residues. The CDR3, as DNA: TGTGCCAGCTCGACAGGGGGGGACTATGGCTACACCTTC. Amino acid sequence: CASSTGGDYGYTF.

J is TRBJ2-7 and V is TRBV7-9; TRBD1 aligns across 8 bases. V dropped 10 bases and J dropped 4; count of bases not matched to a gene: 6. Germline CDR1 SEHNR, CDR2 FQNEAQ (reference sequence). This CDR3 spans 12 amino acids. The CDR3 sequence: CANKRQGYEQYF. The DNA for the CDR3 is TGTGCCAACAAGAGACAGGGGTACGAGCAGTACTTC.

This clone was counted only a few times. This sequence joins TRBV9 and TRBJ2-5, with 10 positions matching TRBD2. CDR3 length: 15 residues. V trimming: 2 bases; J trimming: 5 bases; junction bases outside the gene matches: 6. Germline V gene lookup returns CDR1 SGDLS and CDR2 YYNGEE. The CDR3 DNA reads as TGTGCCAGCAGCGTCTCAGCGGGGGGGCGGGAGACCCAGTACTTC. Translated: CASSVSAGGRETQYF.

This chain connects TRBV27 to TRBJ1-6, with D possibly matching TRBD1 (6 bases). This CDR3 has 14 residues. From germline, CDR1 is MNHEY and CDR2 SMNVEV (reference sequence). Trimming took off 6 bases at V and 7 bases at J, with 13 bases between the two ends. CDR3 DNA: TGTGCCAGCAGCACACAGGGTTGGAATTCACCCCTCCACTTT. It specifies CASSTQGWNSPLHF.

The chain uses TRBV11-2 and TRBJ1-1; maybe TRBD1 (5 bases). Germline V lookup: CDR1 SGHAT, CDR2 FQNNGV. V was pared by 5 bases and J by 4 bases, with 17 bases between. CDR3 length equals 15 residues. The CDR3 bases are TGTGCCAGCAGCGCCGGACAACATTTGGGCACTGAAGCTTTCTTT. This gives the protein CASSAGQHLGTEAFF.

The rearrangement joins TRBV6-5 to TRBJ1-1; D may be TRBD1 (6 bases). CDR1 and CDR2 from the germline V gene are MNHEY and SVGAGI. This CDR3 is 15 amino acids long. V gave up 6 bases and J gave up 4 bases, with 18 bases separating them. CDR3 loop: CASRKNRQERTEAFF. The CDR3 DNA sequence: TGTGCCAGCAGAAAAAATCGACAGGAGCGCACTGAAGCTTTCTTT.

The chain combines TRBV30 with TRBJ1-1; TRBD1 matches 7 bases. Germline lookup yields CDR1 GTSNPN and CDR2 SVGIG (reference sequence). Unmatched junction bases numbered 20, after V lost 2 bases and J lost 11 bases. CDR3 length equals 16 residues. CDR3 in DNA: TGTGCCTGGAGTCCAGGGGGTCCCGGCCTGGCCTCACGTGCTTTCTTT. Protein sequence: CAWSPGGPGLASRAFF.

The CDR3 is CASSRRGRRNQPQHF. In nucleotides, the CDR3 is TGTGCCAGCAGCCGCAGGGGGCGCCGGAATCAGCCCCAGCATTTT. The chain combines TRBV28 with TRBJ1-5; 8 bases fit TRBD1. Per germline, CDR1 MDHEN and CDR2 SYDVKM. Germline trimming cut 6 bases from V and 4 bases from J; bases unmatched to any gene: 8. CDR3 length: 15 amino acids.

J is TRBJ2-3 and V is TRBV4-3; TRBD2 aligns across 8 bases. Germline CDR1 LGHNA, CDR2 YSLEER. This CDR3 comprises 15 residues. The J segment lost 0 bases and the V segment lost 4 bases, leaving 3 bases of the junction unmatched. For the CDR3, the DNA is TGCGCCAGCAGCCCTAGCGGGTCTAGCACAGATACGCAGTATTTT. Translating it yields CASSPSGSSTDTQYF.

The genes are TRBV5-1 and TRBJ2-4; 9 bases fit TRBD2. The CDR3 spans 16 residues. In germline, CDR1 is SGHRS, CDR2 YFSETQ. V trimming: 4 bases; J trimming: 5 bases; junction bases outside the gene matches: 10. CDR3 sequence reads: CASSTVAGASQNIQYF. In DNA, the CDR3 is TGCGCCAGCAGCACGGTAGCGGGAGCTAGCCAAAACATTCAGTACTTC.

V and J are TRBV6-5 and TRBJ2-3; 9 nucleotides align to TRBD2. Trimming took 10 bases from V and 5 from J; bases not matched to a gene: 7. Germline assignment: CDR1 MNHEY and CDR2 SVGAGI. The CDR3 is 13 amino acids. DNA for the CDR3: TGTGCCACCACGGGACTAGCTGGAGATACGCAGTATTTT. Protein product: CATTGLAGDTQYF.

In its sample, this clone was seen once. CDR3 in amino acids: CASSPPDRTTDTQYF. The CDR3 DNA follows: TGTGCCAGCAGCCCGCCGGACAGGACCACAGATACGCAGTATTTT. The chain carries TRBV7-8 and TRBJ2-3; 7 bases are a match to TRBD1. The CDR3 runs 15 residues. The germline gives CDR1 SGHVS, CDR2 FQNEAQ. J gave up 2 bases and V 5 bases, and 7 bases lay outside the gene matches.

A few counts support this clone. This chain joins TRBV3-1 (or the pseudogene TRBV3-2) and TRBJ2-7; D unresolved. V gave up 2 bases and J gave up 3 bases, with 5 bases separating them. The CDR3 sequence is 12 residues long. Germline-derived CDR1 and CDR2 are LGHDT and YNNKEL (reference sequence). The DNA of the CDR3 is TGTGCCAGCAGCCAAATGAGCTACGAGCAGTACTTC. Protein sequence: CASSQMSYEQYF.

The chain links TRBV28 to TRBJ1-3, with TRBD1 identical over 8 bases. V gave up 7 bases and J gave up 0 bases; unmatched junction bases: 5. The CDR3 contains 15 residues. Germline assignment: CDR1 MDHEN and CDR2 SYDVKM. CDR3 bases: TGTGCCAGCACCGGGACAGGTTCCTCTGGAAACACCATATATTTT. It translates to CASTGTGSSGNTIYF.

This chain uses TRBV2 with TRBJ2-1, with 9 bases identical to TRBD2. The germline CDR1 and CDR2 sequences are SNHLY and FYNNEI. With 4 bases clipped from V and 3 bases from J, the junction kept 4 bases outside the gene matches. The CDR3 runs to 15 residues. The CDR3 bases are TGTGCCAGCAGTGCCGGGACTAGCAGCTACAATGAGCAGTTCTTC. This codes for CASSAGTSSYNEQFF.

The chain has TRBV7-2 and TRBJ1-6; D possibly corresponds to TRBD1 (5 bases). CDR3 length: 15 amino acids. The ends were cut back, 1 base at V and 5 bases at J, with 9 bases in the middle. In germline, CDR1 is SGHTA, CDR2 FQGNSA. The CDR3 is CASSLGAGNNSPLHF. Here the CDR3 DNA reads TGTGCCAGCAGCTTAGGTGCAGGGAATAATTCACCCCTCCACTTT.

This CDR3 reads CASSLYGQGYNSPLHF. The CDR3 nucleotides are TGTGCCAGCAGCTTATACGGACAGGGTTATAATTCACCCCTCCACTTT. The rearrangement links TRBV7-2 to TRBJ1-6, with 8 bases lining up with TRBD1. CDR3 length: 16 amino acids. V lost 2 bases to trimming and J lost 4 bases; unmatched junction nucleotides: 4. Germline V gene data show CDR1 as SGHTA and CDR2 as FQGNSA. Full variable domain (missing parts from reference TRBV7-2 and TRBJ1-6): GAGVSQSPSNKVTEKGKDVELRCDPISGHTALYWYRQSLGQGLEFLIYFQGNSAPDKSGLPSDRFSAERTGGSVSTLTIQRTQQEDSAVYLCASSLYGQGYNSPLHFGNGTRLTVT.

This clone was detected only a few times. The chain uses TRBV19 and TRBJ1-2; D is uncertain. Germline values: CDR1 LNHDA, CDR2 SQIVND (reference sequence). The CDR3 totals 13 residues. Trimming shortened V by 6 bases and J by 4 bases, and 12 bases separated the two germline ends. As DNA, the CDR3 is TGTGCCAGTAGCCTAGATAGGAGCTATGGCTACACCTTC. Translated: CASSLDRSYGYTF.

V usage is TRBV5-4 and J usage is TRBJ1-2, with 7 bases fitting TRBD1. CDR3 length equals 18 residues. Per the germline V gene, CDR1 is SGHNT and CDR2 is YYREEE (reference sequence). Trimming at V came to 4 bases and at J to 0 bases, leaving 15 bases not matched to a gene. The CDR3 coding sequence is TGTGCCAGCAGCGGACCGGGACAGACCTTTTCCGCTAACTATGGCTACACCTTC. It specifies CASSGPGQTFSANYGYTF.

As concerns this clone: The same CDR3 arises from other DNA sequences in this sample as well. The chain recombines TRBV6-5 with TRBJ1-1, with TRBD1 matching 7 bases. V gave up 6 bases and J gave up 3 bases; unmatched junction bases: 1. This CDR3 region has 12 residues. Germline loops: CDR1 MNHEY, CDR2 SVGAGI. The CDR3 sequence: CASSRGDTEAFF. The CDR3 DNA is TGTGCCAGCAGCAGGGGGGACACTGAAGCTTTCTTT.

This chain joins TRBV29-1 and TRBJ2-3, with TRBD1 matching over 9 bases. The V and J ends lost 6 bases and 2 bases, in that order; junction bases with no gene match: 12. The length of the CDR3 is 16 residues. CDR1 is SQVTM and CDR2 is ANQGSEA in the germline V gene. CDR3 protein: CSVGTGYLLTTDTQYF. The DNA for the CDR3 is TGCAGCGTAGGGACAGGGTATCTACTAACCACAGATACGCAGTATTTT.

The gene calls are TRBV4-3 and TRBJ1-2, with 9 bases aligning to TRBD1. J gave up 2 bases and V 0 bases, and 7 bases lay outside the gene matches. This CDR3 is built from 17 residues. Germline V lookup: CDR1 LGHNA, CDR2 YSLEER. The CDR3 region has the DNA TGCGCCAGCAGCCAAGATGTGGGGACAGGGAGGAACTATGGCTACACCTTC. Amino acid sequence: CASSQDVGTGRNYGYTF.

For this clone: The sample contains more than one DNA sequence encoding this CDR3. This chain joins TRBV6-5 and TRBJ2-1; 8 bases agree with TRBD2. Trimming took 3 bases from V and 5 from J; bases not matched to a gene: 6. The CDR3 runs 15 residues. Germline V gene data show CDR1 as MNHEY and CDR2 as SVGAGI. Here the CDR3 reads CASSYGRGGHNEQFF. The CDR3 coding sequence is TGTGCCAGCAGTTATGGACGGGGGGGCCACAATGAGCAGTTCTTC.